This entry lists 9 T cell receptor beta chains sequenced from one sample in a study of radiotherapy plus CTLA-4 blockade in lung cancer. The assay was immunoSEQ multiplex PCR, and TCRdb's table has in-frame clones only and misses some. The sample includes approximately 95,000 clones, approximately 85% of them seen just once. Source: peripheral blood, taken from a patient treated with radiotherapy plus ipilimumab. The receptors were sampled from a human donor with non-small cell lung cancer who had a partial response to radiotherapy plus ipilimumab.

In the case of this clone: The germline gene is not matched at one end of the junction; a read error may be the cause. The gene calls are TRBV27 and TRBJ2-3; 11 nucleotides align to TRBD2. From germline, CDR1 is MNHEY and CDR2 SMNVEV (reference sequence). The CDR3 is 18 residues long. CDR3: CAGSFAPPLAGGRDTQYF. The CDR3 DNA reads TGTGCCGGCAGCTTTGCCCCCCCCTTAGCGGGAGGGCGAGATACGCAGTATTTT.

This clone was observed a few times. This sequence joins TRBV7-6 and TRBJ2-7; no reliable D call. Trimming left V 5 bases short and J 0 bases short, with 11 bases between. Germline assignment: CDR1 SGHVS and CDR2 FNYEAQ. CDR3 length: 14 residues. The CDR3 spells CASSLTISSYEQYF. For the CDR3, the DNA is TGTGCCAGCAGCCTGACAATTTCCTCCTACGAGCAGTACTTC.

The chain recombines TRBV7-8 with TRBJ1-5, with 8 nucleotides matching TRBD1. This CDR3 contains 14 residues. The ends lost 1 base at V and 9 bases at J; junction bases unmatched: 5. Germline CDR1 and CDR2: SGHVS and FQNEAQ. The DNA for the CDR3 is TGTGCCAGCAGCTTAGTGCGACAGGGGCCGCCCCAGCATTTT. Amino acids: CASSLVRQGPPQHF.

The chain recombines TRBV11-2 with TRBJ2-5, with a possible D match to TRBD1 (5 bases). CDR3 length: 15 amino acids. Trimming cost V 2 bases and J 4 bases, with 14 bases left between them. Germline CDR1 SGHAT, CDR2 FQNNGV. The CDR3 coding sequence is TGTGCCAGCAGCTTAAGAGTGGGGCCCACAGAGACCCAGTACTTC. This sequence encodes CASSLRVGPTETQYF.

This clone was detected ten times or more. Other DNA sequences of this sample code for an identical CDR3. The gene calls are TRBV2 and TRBJ1-1; D unclear. The germline V gene encodes CDR1 SNHLY and CDR2 FYNNEI. Trimming left V 1 base short and J 5 bases short, with 8 bases between. The CDR3 spans 13 residues. This CDR3 reads CASSEGRGTEAFF. Written as DNA, the CDR3 is TGTGCCAGCAGTGAAGGTAGAGGGACTGAAGCTTTCTTT.

The chain has TRBV11-3 and TRBJ1-1; D is undetermined. The CDR3 covers 13 residues. V was shortened by 5 bases and J by 7 bases, with 14 bases between the two germline ends. Germline assignment: CDR1 SGHNT and CDR2 YENEEA. The CDR3, as DNA: TGTGCCAGCAGCCCGCGGACCGACTATGAAGCTTTCTTT. Translated: CASSPRTDYEAFF.

This chain uses TRBV7-2 with TRBJ1-2; D is unclear. The CDR3 contains 14 residues. Per the germline V gene, CDR1 is SGHTA and CDR2 is FQGNSA. V was cut by 6 bases and J by 8 bases, with 19 bases left in between. CDR3: CASSYTPSAGGYTF. In DNA, the CDR3 is TGTGCCAGCAGTTACACTCCGTCGGCGGGGGGCTACACCTTC.

The CDR3 region has the DNA TGTGCCACCAGTTGGTCTGAGGGGGCGCAAATGGAGACCCAGTACTTC. Translation: CATSWSEGAQMETQYF. The rearrangement uses TRBV15 and TRBJ2-5; 7 bases are a match to TRBD1. Germline V gene sequence: CDR1 LNHNV, CDR2 YYDKDF (reference sequence). This CDR3 is 16 amino acids long. V shed 6 bases, J shed 5 bases, and the junction held 15 bases outside the gene matches.

This clone was recorded a few times. This chain joins TRBV27 and TRBJ2-7; TRBD2 is a possible D gene (8 bases). CDR3 size: 17 residues. Germline V gives CDR1 MNHEY, CDR2 SMNVEV (reference sequence). Trimming stripped 6 bases from V and 3 bases from J, with 24 bases between. The CDR3 coding sequence is TGTGCCAGCAGAAGACAGGGTCTGAGCGGGAGCCTCTACGAGCAGTACTTC. It yields the protein CASRRQGLSGSLYEQYF.